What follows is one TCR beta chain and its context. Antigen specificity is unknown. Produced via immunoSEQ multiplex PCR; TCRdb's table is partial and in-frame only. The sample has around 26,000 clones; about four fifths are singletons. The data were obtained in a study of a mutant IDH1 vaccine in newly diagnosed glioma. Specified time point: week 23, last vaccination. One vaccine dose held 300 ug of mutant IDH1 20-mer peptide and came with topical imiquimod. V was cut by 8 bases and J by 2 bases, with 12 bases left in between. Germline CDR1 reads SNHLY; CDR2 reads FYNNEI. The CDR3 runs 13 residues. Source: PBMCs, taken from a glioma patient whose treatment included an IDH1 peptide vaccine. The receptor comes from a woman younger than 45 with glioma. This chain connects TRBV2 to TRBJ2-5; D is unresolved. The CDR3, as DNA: TGTGCCAGCCTTAGGACGGAACAAGAGACCCAGTACTTC. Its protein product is CASLRTEQETQYF.